This entry is about one TCR beta chain. The data were taken from a study of blood T cell repertoires in COVID-19. At the level of the study: From the United States, Italy and Spain came samples of acute and convalescent COVID-19.

The participants were between about 18 and 95 years old and came from 24 US areas. Cohort placement rested on clinical history that participants reported themselves. Per the authors' pipeline: Amplification of reference gene primers provided the estimated nucleated cell counts. This table comes from immunoSEQ multiplex PCR, and its TCRdb copy is limited to in-frame clones, with some not included. Clone size and V and J calls were adopted from that table, with D and trimming inferred from the DNA. The repertoire holds some 270,000 clones, with 80% to 90% as singletons. V lost 8 bases, J lost 5 bases, and 19 bases lay in between. The CDR3 totals 15 residues. The V gene's germline CDR1 is MNHNS and CDR2 SASEGT.

The chain carries TRBV6-1 and TRBJ1-5; tentatively, D is TRBD1 (5 bases). Sequencing used PBMCs or T cells enriched from blood (not recorded which). The clonotype originates from a woman in her twenties or thirties who had recovered from COVID-19. The CDR3: CASGYTRARDQPQHF. CDR3 sequence (DNA): TGTGCCAGCGGCTACACCAGGGCCCGGGATCAGCCCCAGCATTTT.